The T cell receptor beta chain described here comes from a study of control samples from healthy donors and cancer patients. Repertoires were generated with immunoSEQ multiplex PCR, while TCRdb's copy carries only in-frame clones and drops some. The table lists fewer than 200,000 clones, approximately 96% of them singletons, with approximately 1% in the top ten. This clone was counted between two and nine times. Germline CDR1 and CDR2: GTSNPN and SVGIG (reference sequence). The V and J ends lost 5 bases and 4 bases respectively, with 25 bases between them. The CDR3 runs to 17 residues. This sequence was found in a woman aged 25 to 39 in good health. Sequencing was performed on blood. The rearrangement links TRBV30 to TRBJ2-3; perhaps TRBD2 as D (7 bases). This CDR3 is CAWGAGANRRSADTQYF. For the CDR3, the DNA is TGTGCCTGGGGGGCGGGGGCCAACCGACGGTCCGCAGATACGCAGTATTTT.